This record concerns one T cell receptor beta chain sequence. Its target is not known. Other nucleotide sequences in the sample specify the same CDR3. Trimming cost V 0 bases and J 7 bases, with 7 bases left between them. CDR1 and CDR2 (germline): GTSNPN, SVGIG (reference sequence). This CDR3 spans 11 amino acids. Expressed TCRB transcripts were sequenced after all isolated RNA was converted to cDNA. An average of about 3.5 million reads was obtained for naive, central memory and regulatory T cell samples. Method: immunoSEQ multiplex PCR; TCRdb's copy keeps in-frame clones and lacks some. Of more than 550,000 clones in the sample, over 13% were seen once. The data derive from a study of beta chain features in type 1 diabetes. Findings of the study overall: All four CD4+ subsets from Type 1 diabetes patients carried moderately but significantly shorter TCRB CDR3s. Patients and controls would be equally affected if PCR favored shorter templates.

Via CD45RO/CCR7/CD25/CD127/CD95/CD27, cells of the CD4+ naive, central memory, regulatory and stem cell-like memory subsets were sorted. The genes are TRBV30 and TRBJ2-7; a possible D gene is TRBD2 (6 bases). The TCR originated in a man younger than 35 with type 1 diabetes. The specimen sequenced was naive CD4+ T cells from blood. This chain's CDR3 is CAWSVSGEQYF. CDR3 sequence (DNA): TGTGCCTGGAGTGTAAGCGGGGAGCAGTACTTC.